A single sample is the source of the 13 T cell receptor beta chains below, sequenced in a study of tumor-infiltrating lymphocytes in primary liver carcinoma. For blood RNA, unsorted whole blood served as the source, and germline DNA was extracted too. Priming with a constant-region primer yielded TCR beta cDNA from roughly 490 ng total RNA. ARM-PCR, slightly modified, supplied the TCR beta libraries through three nested multiplex PCR rounds. Primers for the first two PCR rounds were TRBV1-TRBV30 forward primers and a C-beta reverse primer (approximately 10 cycles per round). TCRdb reanalysed the multiplex PCR reads using MiXCR and keeps one entry per CDR3 protein. The sample lists 200,000 or so distinct CDR3 sequences, 65% occurring once. The material sequenced was peripheral blood. All receptors come from a woman aged 55-69 years with primary liver carcinoma and hepatitis B virus infection.

The chain couples TRBV30 to TRBJ1-4; unclear D gene. The germline CDR1 and CDR2 sequences are GTSNPN and SVGIG (reference sequence). V was shortened by 2 bases and J by 0 bases, with 10 bases between the two germline ends. CDR3 length equals 15 residues. The CDR3 here is CAWSRRAATNEKLFF. CDR3 bases: TGTGCCTGGAGTCGACGGGCGGCAACTAATGAAAAACTGTTTTTT.

With respect to this clonotype: Given a much more abundant clone one base away, this may be a read error. CDR3 coding DNA: TGTGCCATCGCGGGGAGTTTGGTCGGATCCCTCGCCGGGGAGCTGTTTTTT. Encoded protein: CAIAGSLVGSLAGELFF. V is TRBV10-3 and J is TRBJ2-2; D possibly corresponds to TRBD2 (6 bases). Looked up from germline, CDR1 is ENHRY and CDR2 is SYGVKD. This CDR3 has 17 residues. Deletions cut 8 bases from V and 6 bases from J, with 25 bases between.

This clonotype was seen just once. This may be a read error: a much more frequent sequence differs by one nucleotide. The V call is TRBV5-4, the J call TRBJ2-1; 7 bases are a match to TRBD1. The CDR3 is 14 residues long. Germline V gene lookup returns CDR1 SGHNT and CDR2 YYREEE (reference sequence). Unmatched junction bases numbered 6, after V lost 2 bases and J lost 7 bases. CDR3 protein: CASSLKGTENEQFF. The CDR3, as DNA: TGTGCCAGCAGCTTAAAAGGGACAGAGAATGAGCAGTTCTTC.

For this clonotype: A much larger clone differs by one base, so this may be a read error. The chain is built from TRBV4-1 and TRBJ1-2, with a possible D match to TRBD1 (5 bases). The CDR3 has 15 amino acids. Germline V gene data show CDR1 as MGHRA and CDR2 as YSYEKL. V lost 4 bases to trimming and J lost 5 bases, with 17 bases between them. The CDR3 here is CASSPDRGGFYGYTF. The CDR3 DNA reads as TGCGCCAGCAGCCCGGACCGTGGGGGGTTTTATGGCTACACCTTC.

The sample holds a few counts of this clonotype. A single base separates this from a much larger clone, so it may be a read error. The J gene is TRBJ2-3, the V gene TRBV29-1; D is unresolved. Germline lookup yields CDR1 SQVTM and CDR2 ANQGSEA. This CDR3 spans 10 amino acids. Trimming pared 6 bases from V and 2 bases from J, leaving 3 bases between. In DNA, the CDR3 is TGCAGCGTCACCACAGATACGCAGTATTTT. Encoded protein: CSVTTDTQYF.

This clonotype has only a few counts. CDR3 coding DNA: TGTGTCAACAGCGCCCTCTCGACCCAGTACTTC. Its translation: CVNSALSTQYF. V is TRBV11-2 and J is TRBJ2-5; D is unresolved. The V gene's germline CDR1 is SGHAT and CDR2 FQNNGV. The CDR3 runs 11 residues.

This clonotype is medium-sized by share. Here the CDR3 reads CASSLGGSYEQYF. For the CDR3, the DNA is TGTGCCAGCAGTTTAGGAGGCTCCTACGAGCAGTACTTC. The chain links TRBV12-3 or TRBV12-4 to TRBJ2-7; D gene unclear. This CDR3 contains 13 residues. Trimming took 1 base from V and 0 from J, leaving 4 bases between them.

This clonotype came up a few times. The V gene is TRBV6-1, the J gene TRBJ2-7; the match to TRBD1 covers 7 bases. Germline V gene data show CDR1 as MNHNS and CDR2 as SASEGT. The CDR3 has 11 amino acids. V trimming: 9 bases; J trimming: 4 bases; junction bases outside the gene matches: 3. CDR3 DNA: TGTGCCAGAAGCAGGGGGTACGAGCAGTACTTC. It is translated as CARSRGYEQYF.

The V gene is TRBV28, the J gene TRBJ2-1, with TRBD2 identical over 8 bases. The length of the CDR3 is 19 residues. J lost 5 bases, V lost 3 bases, and 18 bases had no gene match. Germline CDR1 is MDHEN and CDR2 is SYDVKM. For the CDR3, the DNA is TGTGCCAGCAGTTTCCTAGCGGGCTTACTAAAAGGGGCTAACAATGAGCAGTTCTTC. This encodes CASSFLAGLLKGANNEQFF.

This clonotype was detected only a few times. V usage is TRBV28 and J usage is TRBJ2-2, with 9 bases that match TRBD1. CDR1 is MDHEN and CDR2 is SYDVKM in the germline V gene. CDR3 length equals 15 residues. The J segment lost 8 bases and the V segment lost 5 bases, leaving 9 bases of the junction unmatched. The DNA for the CDR3 is TGTGCCAGCAGTCCCGGGACAGGGCGATTGGGGGAGCTGTTTTTT. It encodes CASSPGTGRLGELFF.

With regard to this clonotype: A much larger clone differs by one base, so this may be a read error. The rearrangement links TRBV5-1 to TRBJ2-3; unclear D gene. CDR3 length: 11 residues. CDR1 and CDR2 (germline): SGHRS, YFSETQ. V was trimmed by 3 bases and J by 5 bases, leaving 4 bases between them. This CDR3 reads CASSYKDTQYF. CDR3 nucleotides: TGCGCCAGCAGCTACAAAGATACGCAGTATTTT.

Concerning this clonotype: This sequence may be a read error, since a much larger clone differs from it by one base. The rearrangement joins TRBV6-6 to TRBJ2-1; D possibly corresponds to TRBD1 (6 bases). Near its end, the DNA agrees better with TRBJ2-7, so the J call may be wrong. CDR3 length: 14 residues. Looked up from germline, CDR1 is MNHNY and CDR2 is SVGAGI (reference sequence). CDR3 DNA sequence: TGTGCCAGCAGGGGGTGGGACAAGTACAATGAGCAGTACTTC. Protein: CASRGWDKYNEQYF.

About this clonotype itself: This may come from a read error, since a much larger clone is one base off. The chain couples TRBV5-5 to TRBJ2-5, with D unresolved. V was trimmed by 0 bases and J by 7 bases, leaving 13 bases between them. Germline CDR1 reads SGHKS; CDR2 reads YYEKEE (reference sequence). The CDR3 runs 14 residues. The CDR3 coding sequence is TGTGCCAGCAGCTTGGATCCCAGCAAAGGGACCCAGTACTTC. This sequence encodes CASSLDPSKGTQYF.